Each of the 8 T cell receptor beta chains below was sequenced from the same sample in a study of T cells in Graves' hyperthyroidism and ophthalmopathy. The CDR3 regions of TCR beta were amplified from RNA transcripts. Carried out on the TCR CDR3, a first-round RT-PCR used the HTBI primer set. TCRdb fed the multiplex PCR reads into MiXCR, producing one record per CDR3 protein. The sample contains about 700,000 distinct CDR3 sequences, approximately 15% of which appear only once. Sequenced material: blood. Receptors were obtained from a woman aged 18-29 years with Graves' hyperthyroidism.

As regards this clonotype: The junction does not match germline at one end; this may be a read error. The DNA for the CDR3 is TGTGCCAGCAGAGGGACTAGCGAAAACTTC. Translating it yields CASRGTSENF. The rearrangement uses TRBV6-2 or TRBV6-3 and TRBJ2-5; 10 bases are a match to TRBD2. This CDR3 spans 10 amino acids. Germline V gene lookup returns CDR1 MNHEY and CDR2 SVGEGT.

With respect to this clonotype: A single base separates this from a much larger clone, so it may be a read error. This rearrangement joins TRBV30 to TRBJ2-1; no firm D call. Germline V CDR1 and CDR2: GTSNPN, SVGIG (reference sequence). The CDR3 consists of 15 residues. V was pared by 0 bases and J by 2 bases, with 11 bases between. CDR3 sequence: CAWSVLAGPYNEQFF. The CDR3 DNA reads TGTGCCTGGAGTGTACTGGCAGGCCCCTACAATGAGCAGTTCTTC.

This clonotype was observed a few times. The CDR3 protein is CAWSVPPGRTKNIQYF. The CDR3 DNA reads TGTGCCTGGAGTGTACCCCCGGGTCGGACCAAAAACATTCAGTACTTC. The J gene is TRBJ2-4, the V gene TRBV30, with D uncertain. The CDR3 length is 16 residues. Trimming took off 0 bases at V and 2 bases at J, with 14 bases between the two ends. CDR1 GTSNPN and CDR2 SVGIG come from the germline V gene (reference sequence).

This clonotype was detected a few times. The J gene is TRBJ2-5, the V gene TRBV12-3 or TRBV12-4; D is uncertain. The CDR3 is 15 amino acids. V shed 5 bases and J shed 2 bases, with 15 bases lying between them. CDR3 region: CASSDSGPSQETQYF. For the CDR3, the DNA is TGTGCCAGCAGTGATAGTGGTCCATCTCAAGAGACCCAGTACTTC.

This clonotype appeared many times. This sequence joins TRBV7-9 and TRBJ2-1; the match to TRBD2 covers 11 bases. This CDR3 has 15 residues. Germline-derived CDR1 and CDR2 are SEHNR and FQNEAQ (reference sequence). J was trimmed by 7 bases and V by 5 bases; bases with no gene match: 7. CDR3 DNA sequence: TGTGCCAGCAGCCAAACTAGCGGGAGATCAAATGAGCAGTTCTTC. Translated: CASSQTSGRSNEQFF.

A remark on this clonotype: A junction end diverges from the germline sequence, so it may reflect a read error. V usage is TRBV5-1 and J usage is TRBJ2-7; 11 bases agree with TRBD2. This CDR3 contains 15 residues. In germline, CDR1 is SGHRS, CDR2 YFSETQ. The CDR3 is CASSYLAGGPPERYF. The DNA for the CDR3 is TGCGCCAGCAGCTATTTAGCGGGAGGGCCTCCCGAGCGGTACTTC.

Many counts were recorded for this clonotype. The chain recombines TRBV7-9 with TRBJ2-3, with 11 bases identical to TRBD2. V dropped 1 base and J dropped 6; count of bases not matched to a gene: 6. Germline CDR1 reads SEHNR; CDR2 reads FQNEAQ (reference sequence). This CDR3 has 16 residues. CDR3 DNA sequence: TGTGCCAGCAGCTTAGTCCTAGCGGGAGGCGGTGATACGCAGTATTTT. Translating it yields CASSLVLAGGGDTQYF.

This clonotype has more than one count but fewer than ten. This chain links TRBV20-1 with TRBJ2-7, with D perhaps matching TRBD1 (6 bases). The CDR3 covers 17 residues. Germline V gene sequence: CDR1 DFQATT, CDR2 SNEGSKA (reference sequence). The V end lost 5 bases, the J end lost 2 bases, and 25 bases lay between the germline ends. In DNA, the CDR3 is TGCAGTGCTGCAAAAAATTTAGGGGGAGCCAGGACCTACGAGCAGTACTTC. Translation gives CSAAKNLGGARTYEQYF.